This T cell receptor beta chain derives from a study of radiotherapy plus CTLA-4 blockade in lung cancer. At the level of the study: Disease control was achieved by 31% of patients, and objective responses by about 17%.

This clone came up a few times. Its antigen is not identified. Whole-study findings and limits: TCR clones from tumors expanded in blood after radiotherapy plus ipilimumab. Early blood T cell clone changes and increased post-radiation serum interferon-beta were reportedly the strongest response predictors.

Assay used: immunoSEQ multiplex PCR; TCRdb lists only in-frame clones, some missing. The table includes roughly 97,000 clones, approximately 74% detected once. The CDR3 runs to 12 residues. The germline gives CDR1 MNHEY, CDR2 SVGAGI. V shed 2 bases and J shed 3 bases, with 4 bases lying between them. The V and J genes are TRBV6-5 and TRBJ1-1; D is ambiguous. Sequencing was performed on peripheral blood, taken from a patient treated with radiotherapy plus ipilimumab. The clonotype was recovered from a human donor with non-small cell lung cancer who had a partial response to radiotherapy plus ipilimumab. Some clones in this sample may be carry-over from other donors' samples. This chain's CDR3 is CASSYPYTEAFF. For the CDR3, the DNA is TGTGCCAGCAGTTACCCATACACTGAAGCTTTCTTT.